Presented here are 18 T cell receptor beta chains from one specimen sequenced in a study of blood T cells in healthy people across ages. Combining a sample-barcoded 5' primer with a J-beta primer mix, a second PCR ran for roughly 7 to 12 cycles. MiXCR, run by TCRdb on the 5' RACE reads, gives a single entry per CDR3 protein. The sample includes about 770,000 distinct CDR3 sequences, under 55% of them seen just once. Sequencing was performed on blood. The receptors originated from a man aged 55 to 69 in good health.

The chain couples TRBV6-5 to TRBJ2-7; a possible D gene is TRBD1 (6 bases). The CDR3 contains 12 residues. Trimming took off 10 bases at V and 1 base at J, with 11 bases between the two ends. Per the germline V gene, CDR1 is MNHEY and CDR2 is SVGAGI. The CDR3 protein is CATWGPSYEQYF. CDR3 DNA sequence: TGTGCCACTTGGGGGCCGTCCTACGAGCAGTACTTC.

The V gene is TRBV2, the J gene TRBJ2-6; D is unresolved. V lost 5 bases and J lost 0, with 8 bases in between. Germline V gives CDR1 SNHLY, CDR2 FYNNEI. This CDR3 comprises 15 residues. The CDR3 loop reads CASSRLSSGANVLTF. The CDR3 DNA reads as TGTGCCAGCAGTAGACTGAGCTCTGGGGCCAACGTCCTGACTTTC.

In regard to this clonotype: Sequence at one end of the junction differs from germline and may be a read error. The V call is TRBV7-2, the J call TRBJ2-1; D tentatively reads TRBD1 or TRBD2 (6 bases each). The DNA end is a closer match to TRBJ2-7, so the J assignment may be wrong. The germline V gene has CDR1 SGHTA and CDR2 FQGNSA. This CDR3 has 15 amino acids. The CDR3 here is CAGSLRRGWVGEQYF. CDR3 bases: TGTGCCGGCAGCCTTCGGAGGGGGTGGGTTGGGGAGCAGTACTTC.

The CDR3 bases are TGCGCCAGCAGCTTGCTCCCAGTTAGCGGGGGCCCCGGGGATACGCAGTATTTT. Translation gives CASSLLPVSGGPGDTQYF. J is TRBJ2-3 and V is TRBV5-1, with TRBD2 matching over 9 bases. V trimming: 1 base; J trimming: 6 bases; junction bases outside the gene matches: 15. Germline V lookup: CDR1 SGHRS, CDR2 YFSETQ. This CDR3 is 18 amino acids long.

This clonotype turned up a few times. The rearrangement uses TRBV12-3 or TRBV12-4 and TRBJ1-2, with no clear D. The CDR3 runs 12 residues. V lost 6 bases to trimming and J lost 6 bases, with 11 bases between them. CDR3 sequence: CASRRLEDGYTF. The CDR3 region has the DNA TGTGCCAGCAGACGGCTAGAAGATGGCTACACCTTC.

This clonotype was recorded only once. The V and J genes are TRBV29-1 and TRBJ2-7; D may correspond to TRBD1 or TRBD2 (5 bases each). Trimming took off 2 bases at V and 7 bases at J, with 18 bases between the two ends. CDR1 is SQVTM and CDR2 is ANQGSEA in the germline V gene. The CDR3 contains 14 residues. The CDR3 nucleotides are TGCAGCGTTGAACTGGGCCAGGGCACTAGTGAGCAGTACTTC. Amino acids: CSVELGQGTSEQYF.

CDR3 region: CASRVNADGYTF. DNA for the CDR3: TGTGCCAGCAGGGTAAATGCTGATGGCTACACCTTC. The chain joins TRBV2 to TRBJ1-2; no definite D call. The CDR3 totals 12 residues. The V and J ends lost 6 bases and 6 bases respectively, with 11 bases between them. Germline lookup yields CDR1 SNHLY and CDR2 FYNNEI.

This clonotype was observed a handful of times. V usage is TRBV12-3 or TRBV12-4 and J usage is TRBJ2-4; D gene unclear. The CDR3 contains 11 residues. The V end was cut by 3 bases, the J end by 9 bases, with 6 bases between. CDR3 bases: TGTGCCAGCAGTTTTGTTGGCATTCAGTACTTC. Translating gives CASSFVGIQYF.

The V gene is TRBV15, the J gene TRBJ2-3, with 14 bases lining up with TRBD2. V lost 5 bases to trimming and J lost 6 bases; unmatched junction nucleotides: 7. This CDR3 region has 16 residues. CDR1 is LNHNV and CDR2 is YYDKDF in the germline V gene (reference sequence). For the CDR3, the DNA is TGTGCCACCAGCGGTCCGACTAGCGGGGGGGTCGATACGCAGTATTTT. It codes for CATSGPTSGGVDTQYF.

This clonotype was detected ten times or more. This chain uses TRBV10-1 with TRBJ2-5, with D tentatively TRBD2 (5 bases). The ends were cut back, 0 bases at V and 5 bases at J, with 16 bases in the middle. The CDR3 spans 16 residues. The germline gives CDR1 WNHNN, CDR2 SYGVQD (reference sequence). The CDR3 DNA reads TGCGCCAGCAGTGAGTCGGGATCATCTAGCATGGAGACCCAGTACTTC. Translating gives CASSESGSSSMETQYF.

This clonotype appeared many times. V and J are TRBV27 and TRBJ2-7, with D uncertain. V lost 8 bases, J lost 4 bases, and 6 bases lay in between. This CDR3 is built from 10 residues. Germline V gene sequence: CDR1 MNHEY, CDR2 SMNVEV (reference sequence). The CDR3 nucleotides read TGTGCCAGCGGAAGATACGAGCAGTACTTC. It specifies CASGRYEQYF.

The chain links TRBV23-1 to TRBJ2-3; unclear D gene. TRBV23-1 is an ORF, with its function uncertain. CDR3 length: 15 amino acids. V was shortened by 8 bases and J by 2 bases, with 17 bases between the two germline ends. CDR3 sequence: CASHQTTRDTDTQYF. In DNA, the CDR3 is TGCGCCAGCCACCAAACGACAAGAGACACAGATACGCAGTATTTT.

This clonotype was found many times. The chain uses TRBV5-1 and TRBJ2-7; D might be TRBD2 (5 bases). CDR1 and CDR2 (germline): SGHRS, YFSETQ. The CDR3 runs to 15 residues. Between the trimmed V and J ends, which lost 2 bases and 0 bases, there was a span of 12 bases. The CDR3 DNA is TGCGCCAGCAGCTTCCGGACGGGAAGCTCCTACGAGCAGTACTTC. It codes for CASSFRTGSSYEQYF.

As for this clonotype: A much larger clone differs from this one at a single base, so this may be a read error. The rearrangement links TRBV2 to TRBJ2-5; unclear D gene. Germline CDR1 is SNHLY and CDR2 is FYNNEI. The CDR3 consists of 10 residues. The germline V and J ends were trimmed by 1 base and 13 bases, with 7 bases remaining between them. CDR3 nucleotide sequence: TGTGCCAGCAGTGAAGGGAGTCCGTACTTC. Translated, it gives CASSEGSPYF. Drawing the rest from reference TRBV2 and TRBJ2-5, the complete variable domain is EPEVTQTPSHQVTQMGQEVILRCVPISNHLYFYWYRQILGQKVEFLVSFYNNEISEKSEIFDDQFSVERPDGSNFTLKIRSTKLEDSAMYFCASSEGSPYFGPGTRLLVL.

This chain connects TRBV2 to TRBJ1-6, with TRBD1 identical over 8 bases. After removal of 3 bases from V and 9 bases from J, the junction contained 7 bases not matched to a gene. The CDR3 covers 15 residues. Germline V gives CDR1 SNHLY, CDR2 FYNNEI. The CDR3 bases are TGTGCCAGCAGTGACGGGGACAGGATTAGTTCACCCCTCCACTTT. This encodes CASSDGDRISSPLHF.

The chain uses TRBV10-3 and TRBJ2-5; D call uncertain. The V gene lost 11 bases and the J gene lost 2 bases, with 15 bases spanning the gap. CDR3 length: 13 residues. Per the germline V gene, CDR1 is ENHRY and CDR2 is SYGVKD. CDR3 sequence reads: CAVNKDGQETQYF. CDR3 DNA: TGTGCCGTCAACAAGGACGGGCAAGAGACCCAGTACTTC.

The chain recombines TRBV5-1 with TRBJ2-3; 7 bases map to TRBD2. The V and J ends lost 4 bases and 4 bases, in that order; junction bases with no gene match: 6. Germline CDR1 reads SGHRS; CDR2 reads YFSETQ. CDR3 length: 14 residues. CDR3 nucleotide sequence: TGCGCCAGCAGCCCCTACGGGGGGTCAGATACGCAGTATTTT. This encodes CASSPYGGSDTQYF.

The V gene is TRBV28, the J gene TRBJ2-7; possible D gene TRBD1, 6 bases. CDR3 length equals 16 residues. Germline assignment: CDR1 MDHEN and CDR2 SYDVKM. With 5 bases removed from V and 2 bases from J, the gap between germline ends came to 19 bases. The CDR3 spells CASSPTPRTVTYEQYF. CDR3 coding DNA: TGTGCCAGCAGTCCAACCCCAAGGACAGTAACCTACGAGCAGTACTTC.